Sequencing of this T cell receptor beta chain was carried out in a study of response to subunit inactivated influenza vaccine listed by TCRdb under 2018. The study in broad terms: To follow how T cells responded to a trivalent subunit inactivated influenza vaccine, the researchers relied on deep quantitative profiling of the T cell receptor repertoire.

Spanning cysteine to phenylalanine, the CDR3 consists of 13 amino acids. Solely the CDR3 DNA is kept, with 39 bases framed from the first base. The germline ends are 8 bases apart after V is trimmed by 6 bases and J by 2 bases. This clonotype was found many times. Its antigen is currently not known. The record has no base qualities; no much larger clone is one base away. The library was prepared using RT-PCR. Sequencing took place on an Illumina HiSeq 2500. TCRdb applied fastp at Q25 and MiXCR to the public reads, then kept only in-frame beta chains. Entries that share a CDR3 protein sequence are merged under the most common genes and DNA. The sample table lists 550,000 to 800,000 distinct CDR3 sequences, approximately 15% of them with a count of one. Of the sample, 11% is held by the ten largest clones. Summary of the overall study and its limitations: The authors proposed that each seasonal influenza vaccination may bring in only a limited number of new T cells.

Sequencing was performed on PBMCs from blood, taken 11 to 12 days after vaccination. This chain joins TRBV12-3 or TRBV12-4 to TRBJ1-3, with the D gene not clear enough to name. The TCR originated in a man in his fifties or sixties who received an inactivated influenza vaccine. Donor details come from another sample of the same person, matched by shared clones. In nucleotide form, the sequence is TGTGCCAGCAGACCCAGAACTGGAAACACCATATATTTT. Its protein reads: CASRPRTGNTIYF.